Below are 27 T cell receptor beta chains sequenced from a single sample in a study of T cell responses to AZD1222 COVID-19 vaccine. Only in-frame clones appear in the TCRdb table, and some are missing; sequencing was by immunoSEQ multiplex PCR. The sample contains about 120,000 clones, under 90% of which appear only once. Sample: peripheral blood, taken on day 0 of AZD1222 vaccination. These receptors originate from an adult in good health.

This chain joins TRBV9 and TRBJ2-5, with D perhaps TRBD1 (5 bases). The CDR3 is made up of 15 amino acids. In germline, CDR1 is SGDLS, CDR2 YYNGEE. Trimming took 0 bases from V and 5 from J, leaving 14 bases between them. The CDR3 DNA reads TGTGCCAGCAGCGTAGGGGGCAGCGAAAGGGAGACCCAGTACTTC. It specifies CASSVGGSERETQYF. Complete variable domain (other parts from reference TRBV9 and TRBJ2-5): DSGVTQTPKHLITATGQRVTLRCSPRSGDLSVYWYQQSLDQGLQFLIQYYNGEERAKGNILERFSAQQFPDLHSELNLSSLELGDSALYFCASSVGGSERETQYFGPGTRLLVL.

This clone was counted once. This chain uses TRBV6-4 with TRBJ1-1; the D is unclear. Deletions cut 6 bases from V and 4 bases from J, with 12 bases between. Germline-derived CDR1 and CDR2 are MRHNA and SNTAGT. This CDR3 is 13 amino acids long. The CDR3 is CASSTQSGTEAFF. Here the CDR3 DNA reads TGTGCCAGCAGCACCCAGAGTGGCACTGAAGCTTTCTTT.

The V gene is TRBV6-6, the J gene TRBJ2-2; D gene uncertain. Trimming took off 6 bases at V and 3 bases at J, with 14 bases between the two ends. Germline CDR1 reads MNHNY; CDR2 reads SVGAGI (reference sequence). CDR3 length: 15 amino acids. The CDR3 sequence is CASRTLGWYTGELFF. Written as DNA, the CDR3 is TGTGCCAGCAGAACCCTGGGGTGGTACACCGGGGAGCTGTTTTTT.

CDR3 coding DNA: TGTGCCAGCAGCGTAAATAGGGCCCATCAGCCCCAGCATTTT. As protein: CASSVNRAHQPQHF. The genes are TRBV9 and TRBJ1-5; D gene uncertain. The CDR3 has 14 amino acids. Germline V gives CDR1 SGDLS, CDR2 YYNGEE. The V and J ends lost 1 base and 5 bases respectively, with 10 bases between them.

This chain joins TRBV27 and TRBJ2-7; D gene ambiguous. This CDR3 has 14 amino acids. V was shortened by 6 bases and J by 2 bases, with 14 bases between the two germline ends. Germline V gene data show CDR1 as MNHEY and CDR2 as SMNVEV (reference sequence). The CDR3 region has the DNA TGTGCCAGCAGGCCCGTTGATCGGACCTACGAGCAGTACTTC. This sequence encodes CASRPVDRTYEQYF.

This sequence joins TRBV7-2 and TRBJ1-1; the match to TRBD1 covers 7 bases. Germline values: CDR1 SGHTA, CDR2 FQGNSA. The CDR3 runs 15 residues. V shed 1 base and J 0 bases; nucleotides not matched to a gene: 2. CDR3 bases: TGTGCCAGCAGCTTAGGGACAGGAATGAACACTGAAGCTTTCTTT. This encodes CASSLGTGMNTEAFF.

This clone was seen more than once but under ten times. The CDR3 sequence is CAIRRDRPYEQYF. The DNA of the CDR3 is TGTGCCATCAGGCGGGACAGACCCTACGAGCAGTACTTC. V and J are TRBV10-3 and TRBJ2-7, with D perhaps TRBD1 (7 bases). Germline V gene data show CDR1 as ENHRY and CDR2 as SYGVKD. V was clipped by 6 bases and J by 2 bases, with 11 bases between them. The CDR3 loop spans 13 amino acids.

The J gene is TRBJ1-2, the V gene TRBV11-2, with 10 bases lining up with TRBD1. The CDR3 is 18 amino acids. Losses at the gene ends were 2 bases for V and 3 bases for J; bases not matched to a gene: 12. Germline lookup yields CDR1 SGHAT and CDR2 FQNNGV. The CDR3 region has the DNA TGTGCCAGCAGCTTATTAAGGGGGGACAGGGGATCCGACTATGGCTACACCTTC. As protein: CASSLLRGDRGSDYGYTF. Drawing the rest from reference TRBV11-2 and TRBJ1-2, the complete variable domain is EAGVAQSPRYKIIEKRQSVAFWCNPISGHATLYWYQQILGQGPKLLIQFQNNGVVDDSQLPKDRFSAERLKGVDSTLKIQPAKLEDSAVYLCASSLLRGDRGSDYGYTFGSGTRLTVV.

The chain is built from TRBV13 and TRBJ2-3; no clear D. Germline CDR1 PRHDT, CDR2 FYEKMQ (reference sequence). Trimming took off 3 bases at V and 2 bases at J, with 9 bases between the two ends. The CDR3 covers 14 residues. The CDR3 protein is CASSLVRNTDTQYF. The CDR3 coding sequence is TGTGCCAGCAGCTTGGTCAGAAACACAGATACGCAGTATTTT.

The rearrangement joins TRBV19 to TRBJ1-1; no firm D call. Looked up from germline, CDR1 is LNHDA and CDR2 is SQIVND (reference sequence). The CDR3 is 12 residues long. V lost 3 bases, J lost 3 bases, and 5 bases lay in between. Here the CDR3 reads CASSIRHTEAFF. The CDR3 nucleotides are TGTGCCAGTAGTATTCGGCACACTGAAGCTTTCTTT.

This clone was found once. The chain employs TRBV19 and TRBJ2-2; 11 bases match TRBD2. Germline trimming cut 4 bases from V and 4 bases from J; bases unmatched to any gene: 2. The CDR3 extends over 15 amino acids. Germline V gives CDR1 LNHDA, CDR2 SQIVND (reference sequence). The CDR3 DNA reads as TGTGCCAGTAGTACTAGCGGGGGGTCCACCGGGGAGCTGTTTTTT. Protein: CASSTSGGSTGELFF. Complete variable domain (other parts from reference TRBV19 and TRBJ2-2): DGGITQSPKYLFRKEGQNVTLSCEQNLNHDAMYWYRQDPGQGLRLIYYSQIVNDFQKGDIAEGYSVSREKKESFPLTVTSAQKNPTAFYLCASSTSGGSTGELFFGEGSRLTVL.

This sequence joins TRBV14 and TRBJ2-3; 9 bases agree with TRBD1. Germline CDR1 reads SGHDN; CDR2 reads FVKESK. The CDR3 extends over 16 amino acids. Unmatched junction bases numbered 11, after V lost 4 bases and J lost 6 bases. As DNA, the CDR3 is TGTGCCAGCAGCCGAAGGACAGGGGAAGTAGTGGATACGCAGTATTTT. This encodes CASSRRTGEVVDTQYF.

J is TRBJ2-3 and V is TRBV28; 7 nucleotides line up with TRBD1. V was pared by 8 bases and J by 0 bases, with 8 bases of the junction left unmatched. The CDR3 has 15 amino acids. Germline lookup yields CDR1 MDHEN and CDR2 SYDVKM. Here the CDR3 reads CASVDGTASTDTQYF. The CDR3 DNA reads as TGTGCCAGCGTAGACGGGACAGCTAGCACAGATACGCAGTATTTT.

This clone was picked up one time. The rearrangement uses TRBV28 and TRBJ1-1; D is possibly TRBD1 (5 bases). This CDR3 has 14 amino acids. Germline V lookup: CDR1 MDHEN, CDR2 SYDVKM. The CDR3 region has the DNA TGTGCGATCGGGGAACAGGCCCTGAACACTGAAGCTTTCTTT. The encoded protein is CAIGEQALNTEAFF.

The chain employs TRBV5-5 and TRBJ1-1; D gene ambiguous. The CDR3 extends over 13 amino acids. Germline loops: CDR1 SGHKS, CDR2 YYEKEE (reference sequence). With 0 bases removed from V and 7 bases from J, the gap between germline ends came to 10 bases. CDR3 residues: CASSLVSGYEAFF. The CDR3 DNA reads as TGTGCCAGCAGCTTGGTTTCAGGATATGAAGCTTTCTTT. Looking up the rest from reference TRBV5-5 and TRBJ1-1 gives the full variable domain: DAGVTQSPTHLIKTRGQQVTLRCSPISGHKSVSWYQQVLGQGPQFIFQYYEKEERGRGNFPDRFSARQFPNYSSELNVNALLLGDSALYLCASSLVSGYEAFFGQGTRLTVV.

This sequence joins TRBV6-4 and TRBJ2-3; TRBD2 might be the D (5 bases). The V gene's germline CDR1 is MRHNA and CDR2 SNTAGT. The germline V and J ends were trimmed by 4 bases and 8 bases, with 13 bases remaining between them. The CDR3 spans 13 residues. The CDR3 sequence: CASSADGVGTQYF. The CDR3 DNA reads TGTGCCAGCAGTGCGGACGGGGTGGGTACGCAGTATTTT.

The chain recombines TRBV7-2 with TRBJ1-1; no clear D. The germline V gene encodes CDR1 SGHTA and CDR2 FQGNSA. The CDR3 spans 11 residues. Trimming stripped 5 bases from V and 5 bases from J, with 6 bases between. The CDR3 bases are TGTGCCAGCAGCCTGATAACTGAAGCTTTCTTT. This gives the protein CASSLITEAFF.

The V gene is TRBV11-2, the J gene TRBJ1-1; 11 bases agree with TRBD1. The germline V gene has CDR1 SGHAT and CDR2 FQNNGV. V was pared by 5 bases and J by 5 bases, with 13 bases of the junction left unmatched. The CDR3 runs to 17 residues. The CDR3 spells CASSPTRGQGARTEAFF. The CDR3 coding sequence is TGTGCCAGCAGCCCAACCCGAGGACAGGGGGCGCGTACTGAAGCTTTCTTT.

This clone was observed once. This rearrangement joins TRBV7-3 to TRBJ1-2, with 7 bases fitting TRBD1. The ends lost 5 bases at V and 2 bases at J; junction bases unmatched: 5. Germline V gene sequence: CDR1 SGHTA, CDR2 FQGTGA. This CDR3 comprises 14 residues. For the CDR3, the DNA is TGTGCCAGCAGCCCAAGGGGACAGAACTATGGCTACACCTTC. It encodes CASSPRGQNYGYTF.

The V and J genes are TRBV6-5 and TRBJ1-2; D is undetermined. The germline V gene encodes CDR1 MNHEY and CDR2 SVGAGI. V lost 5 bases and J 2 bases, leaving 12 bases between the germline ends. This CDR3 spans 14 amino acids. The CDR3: CASSPDTWNYGYTF. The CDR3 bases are TGTGCCAGCAGTCCCGATACCTGGAACTATGGCTACACCTTC.

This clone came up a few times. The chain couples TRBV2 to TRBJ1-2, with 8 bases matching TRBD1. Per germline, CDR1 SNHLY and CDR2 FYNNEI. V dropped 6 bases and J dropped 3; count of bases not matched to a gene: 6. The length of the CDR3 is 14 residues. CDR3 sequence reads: CASSQGAKDYGYTF. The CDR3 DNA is TGTGCCAGCAGCCAGGGGGCAAAGGACTATGGCTACACCTTC.

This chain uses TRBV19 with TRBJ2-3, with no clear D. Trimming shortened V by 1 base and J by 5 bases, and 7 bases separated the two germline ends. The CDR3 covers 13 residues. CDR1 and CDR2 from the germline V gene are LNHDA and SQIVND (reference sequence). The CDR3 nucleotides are TGTGCCAGTAGTATAGGAGACGGAGATACGCAGTATTTT. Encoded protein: CASSIGDGDTQYF.

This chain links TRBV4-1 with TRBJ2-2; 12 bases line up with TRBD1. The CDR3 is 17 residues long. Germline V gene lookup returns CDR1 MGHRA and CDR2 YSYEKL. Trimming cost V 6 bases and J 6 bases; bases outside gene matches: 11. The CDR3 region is CASRPGTGGAVAGELFF. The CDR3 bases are TGCGCCAGCAGACCCGGGACAGGGGGCGCGGTGGCCGGGGAGCTGTTTTTT.

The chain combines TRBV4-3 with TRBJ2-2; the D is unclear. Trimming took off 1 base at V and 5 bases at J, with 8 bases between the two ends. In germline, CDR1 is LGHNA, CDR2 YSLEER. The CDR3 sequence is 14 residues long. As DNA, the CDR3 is TGCGCCAGCAGCCAAGGGTTTACTACCGGGGAGCTGTTTTTT. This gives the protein CASSQGFTTGELFF.

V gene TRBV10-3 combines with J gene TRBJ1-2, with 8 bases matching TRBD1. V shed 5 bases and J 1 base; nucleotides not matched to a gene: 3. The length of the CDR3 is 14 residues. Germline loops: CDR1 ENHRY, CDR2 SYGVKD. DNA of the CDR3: TGTGCCATCAGTCCAACAGGGGGTAACTATGGCTACACCTTC. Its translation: CAISPTGGNYGYTF.

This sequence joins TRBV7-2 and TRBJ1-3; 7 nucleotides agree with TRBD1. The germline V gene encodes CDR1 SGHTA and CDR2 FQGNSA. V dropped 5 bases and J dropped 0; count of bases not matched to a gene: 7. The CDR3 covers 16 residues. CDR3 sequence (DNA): TGTGCCAGCAGCCGTTACAGGGGAGACTCTGGAAACACCATATATTTT. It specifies CASSRYRGDSGNTIYF.

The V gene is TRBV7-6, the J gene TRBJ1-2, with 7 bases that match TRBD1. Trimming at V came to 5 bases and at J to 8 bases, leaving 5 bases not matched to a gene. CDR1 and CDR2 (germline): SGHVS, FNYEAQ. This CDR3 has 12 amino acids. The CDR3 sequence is CASSTQGLGYTF. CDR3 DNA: TGTGCCAGCAGCACACAGGGGCTAGGCTACACCTTC.